This TCR beta chain was captured by sequencing in a study of technical replicates of blood from several donors. The method was immunoSEQ multiplex PCR; TCRdb's version includes in-frame clones alone and lacks a portion of them. The sample contains tens of thousands of clones, almost 99% of which appear only once. Sequenced sample: T cells isolated from PBMCs. The TCR originated in a human donor in good health.

The CDR3 spells CASSPLSEAVYGYTF. Written as DNA, the CDR3 is TGTGCCAGCAGCCCCTTATCGGAGGCAGTCTATGGCTACACCTTC. The V and J genes are TRBV16 and TRBJ1-2; no firm D call. Germline V gives CDR1 KGHSY, CDR2 FQNENV. This CDR3 spans 15 amino acids. V was trimmed by 4 bases and J by 4 bases, leaving 16 bases between them.